Listed here is a single T cell receptor beta chain. The antigen remains unidentified. A clone one base away is much larger, so this may be a read error. Patients who underwent sequencing had shown CD8+CD57+ cell expansion by flow cytometry. None of the patients had been given any therapy when their blood was sampled. TCR beta VDJ combinations and CDR3 sequences were profiled from genomic DNA. TCRdb passed the reads through MiXCR, listing each CDR3 protein once. Among 200,000 to 250,000 distinct CDR3 sequences listed, over 40% were seen once. This sample was included in a study of CD8+CD57+ T cells in acquired aplastic anemia. Turning to the study itself: Sorted CD4+ plus CD8+ cells gave DNA averaging about 3.2 ug.

With 1 base removed from V and 3 bases from J, the gap between germline ends came to 21 bases. The length of the CDR3 is 18 residues. CDR1 is SGHDT and CDR2 is YYEEEE in the germline V gene. Broader study findings: Patients and controls had in common twenty-nine CD8+ CDR3 sequences.

The gene calls are TRBV5-6 and TRBJ2-3, with D maybe TRBD2 (6 bases). Sequenced material: sorted CD4+, CD8+, or CD8+CD57+ T cells (not recorded which) from PBMCs. The receptor was derived from a human donor with aplastic anemia. The CDR3 here is CASSLPSGVVARTDTQYF. The CDR3 nucleotides are TGTGCCAGCAGCTTGCCGTCGGGGGTAGTGGCTAGGACAGATACGCAGTATTTT.